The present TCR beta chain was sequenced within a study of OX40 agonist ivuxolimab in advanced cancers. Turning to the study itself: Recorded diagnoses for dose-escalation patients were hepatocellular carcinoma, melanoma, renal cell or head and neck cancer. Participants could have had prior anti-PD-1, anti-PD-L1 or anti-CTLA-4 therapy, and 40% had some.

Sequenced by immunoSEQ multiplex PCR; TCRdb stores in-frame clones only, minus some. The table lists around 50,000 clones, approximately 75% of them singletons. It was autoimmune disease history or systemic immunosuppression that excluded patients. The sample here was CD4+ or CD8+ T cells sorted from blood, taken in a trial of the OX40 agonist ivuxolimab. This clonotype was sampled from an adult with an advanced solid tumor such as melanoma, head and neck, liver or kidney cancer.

Here the CDR3 reads CASSDRVSYEQYF. CDR3 nucleotides: TGTGCCAGCAGTGACAGGGTCTCCTACGAGCAGTACTTC. This sequence joins TRBV6-5 and TRBJ2-7; TRBD1 matches at 7 bases. The CDR3 is 13 residues long. Germline CDR1 reads MNHEY; CDR2 reads SVGAGI. Losses at the gene ends were 5 bases for V and 0 bases for J; bases not matched to a gene: 1.